One and the same sample provided the 9 T cell receptor beta chains below, sequenced in a study of T cells after yellow fever vaccination. TCRdb used MiXCR to reprocess the 5' RACE reads, holding one entry per CDR3 protein. The sample consists of 500,000 to 550,000 distinct CDR3 sequences, roughly 22% of them appearing once. Sequenced material: PBMCs, taken less than 25 days after the first yellow fever vaccination. The receptors originated from a man aged 18-30 years who received the YFV17D yellow fever vaccine.

This clonotype turned up a few times. V and J are TRBV5-1 and TRBJ1-1; 12 bases line up with TRBD1. The CDR3 runs to 16 residues. CDR1 and CDR2 (germline): SGHRS, YFSETQ. Trimming removed 4 bases from V and 7 bases from J; junction bases left unmatched: 11. The CDR3 loop is CASSPNPGQGAIEAFF. CDR3 nucleotides: TGCGCCAGCAGCCCCAATCCGGGACAGGGGGCTATTGAAGCTTTCTTT. Looking up the rest from reference TRBV5-1 and TRBJ1-1 gives the full variable domain: KAGVTQTPRYLIKTRGQQVTLSCSPISGHRSVSWYQQTPGQGLQFLFEYFSETQRNKGNFPGRFSGRQFSNSRSEMNVSTLELGDSALYLCASSPNPGQGAIEAFFGQGTRLTVV.

This clonotype was seen only a few times. The chain couples TRBV6-2 or TRBV6-3 to TRBJ2-7; tentatively, D is TRBD1 (7 bases). Germline CDR1 reads MNHEY; CDR2 reads SVGEGT. Trimming took 7 bases from V and 0 from J, leaving 22 bases between them. The CDR3 is made up of 17 amino acids. CDR3 sequence (DNA): TGTGCCAGCACCCCTCGCGGGACAGCAGTGGTCTCCTACGAGCAGTACTTC. As protein: CASTPRGTAVVSYEQYF.

This chain connects TRBV6-1 to TRBJ2-7, with TRBD1 matching 9 bases. CDR3 length equals 14 residues. V was clipped by 7 bases and J by 6 bases; unmatched bases: 10. Germline CDR1 reads MNHNS; CDR2 reads SASEGT. In DNA form, the CDR3 reads TGTGCCAGCACCTCTACAGGGGGCTGGAGCGAGCAGTACTTC. Its translation: CASTSTGGWSEQYF.

This clonotype showed up just a few times. The chain combines TRBV7-9 with TRBJ2-1; no clear D. Germline CDR1 reads SEHNR; CDR2 reads FQNEAQ (reference sequence). Between the trimmed V and J ends, which lost 2 bases and 1 base, there was a span of 12 bases. The CDR3 contains 16 residues. The CDR3 DNA follows: TGTGCCAGCAGCTTAACGGGTCAGGTATCCTACAATGAGCAGTTCTTC. Protein: CASSLTGQVSYNEQFF.

This sequence joins TRBV12-3 or TRBV12-4 and TRBJ2-7; D is uncertain. The CDR3 has 13 amino acids. Trimming removed 5 bases at V and 2 bases at J, with 10 bases between. The DNA of the CDR3 is TGTGCCAGCAGTCTTGCGGTTCCCTACGAGCAGTACTTC. This codes for CASSLAVPYEQYF.

This clonotype was observed a handful of times. The chain joins TRBV6-1 to TRBJ1-5, with D possibly matching TRBD1 (5 bases). This CDR3 is 14 amino acids long. V shed 6 bases and J shed 7 bases, with 16 bases lying between them. CDR1 MNHNS and CDR2 SASEGT come from the germline V gene. The CDR3 is CASRGAAFGQPQHF. In nucleotides, the CDR3 is TGTGCCAGCAGAGGGGCTGCCTTTGGACAGCCCCAGCATTTT.

The chain uses TRBV18 and TRBJ1-6, with TRBD1 identical over 8 bases. V was clipped by 5 bases and J by 7 bases; unmatched bases: 4. This CDR3 has 14 residues. Germline lookup yields CDR1 KGHSH and CDR2 LQKENI. CDR3 nucleotides: TGTGCCAGCTCAACGACAGGGGTAAATTCACCCCTCCACTTT. Protein sequence: CASSTTGVNSPLHF.

The rearrangement links TRBV7-2 to TRBJ1-3; D might be TRBD1 (5 bases). The CDR3 length is 17 residues. Germline values: CDR1 SGHTA, CDR2 FQGNSA. The germline V and J ends were trimmed by 1 base and 4 bases, with 17 bases remaining between them. The CDR3 nucleotides read TGTGCCAGCAGCTTAGTAACAGGCGCTTCAGGAGGAAACACCATATATTTT. Residues: CASSLVTGASGGNTIYF. Variable domain in full (rest from reference TRBV7-2 and TRBJ1-3): GAGVSQSPSNKVTEKGKDVELRCDPISGHTALYWYRQSLGQGLEFLIYFQGNSAPDKSGLPSDRFSAERTGGSVSTLTIQRTQQEDSAVYLCASSLVTGASGGNTIYFGEGSWLTVV.

This clonotype was seen only a few times. The CDR3 region is CASSLGLSTSNTGELFF. CDR3 sequence (DNA): TGCGCCAGCAGCTTGGGGCTATCGACCTCGAACACCGGGGAGCTGTTTTTT. The chain uses TRBV5-1 and TRBJ2-2; D is ambiguous. Trimming stripped 0 bases from V and 0 bases from J, with 12 bases between. CDR1 is SGHRS and CDR2 is YFSETQ in the germline V gene. The CDR3 has 17 residues. Drawing the rest from reference TRBV5-1 and TRBJ2-2, the complete variable domain is KAGVTQTPRYLIKTRGQQVTLSCSPISGHRSVSWYQQTPGQGLQFLFEYFSETQRNKGNFPGRFSGRQFSNSRSEMNVSTLELGDSALYLCASSLGLSTSNTGELFFGEGSRLTVL.